This TCR beta chain was recovered during a study of OX40 agonist ivuxolimab in advanced cancers. Study at large: Enrolled patients in dose escalation had cancers that were hepatocellular carcinoma, melanoma, renal cell or head and neck cancer. Participants could have had prior anti-PD-1, anti-PD-L1 or anti-CTLA-4 therapy, and about 40% had some.

The germline V gene encodes CDR1 LGHNA and CDR2 YNFKEQ. Trimming removed 4 bases from V and 7 bases from J; junction bases left unmatched: 18. This CDR3 region has 18 residues. Clones were read by immunoSEQ multiplex PCR, and TCRdb kept only the in-frame ones, dropping some. The data contain about 88,000 clones, approximately 85% of them singletons. Study observations and caveats: Certain nonresponders likewise exhibited a low normalized T-cell clonal expansion.

Regarding this clone: Its antigen remains unidentified.

The sequencing used CD4+ or CD8+ T cells sorted from blood, collected in a trial of the OX40 agonist ivuxolimab. The source is an adult with an advanced solid tumor such as melanoma, head and neck, liver or kidney cancer. The chain recombines TRBV4-2 with TRBJ2-1; 8 nucleotides agree with TRBD2. The CDR3 loop is CASSRDAASGSRRNEQFF. For the CDR3, the DNA is TGTGCCAGCAGCCGAGACGCCGCTAGCGGGTCGAGGAGGAATGAGCAGTTCTTC.